One T cell receptor (beta chain) is described in this entry. Its antigen is unidentified. As defined, naive CD8 cells were CD45RO-negative and positively selected for CCR7, with terminally differentiated effector memory CD45RA+ cells excluded. This record belongs to a study of shared clonotypes between healthy human individuals. Study findings and constraints: In a handful of donors, about 5% of naive CD4 clonotypes appeared in common.

The germline V gene encodes CDR1 SGHTA and CDR2 FQGNSA. The CDR3 spans 12 residues. The germline V and J ends were trimmed by 5 bases and 3 bases, with 6 bases remaining between them. At deep level, the assay was performed. Profiling relied on immunoSEQ multiplex PCR, and the TCRdb table lists in-frame clones only, not all of them. The table shows about 2.1 million clones, with 93% occurring only once. This sequence originates from a man in his late teens or twenties in good health. Some clones in this sample may be carry-over from other donors' samples. Sequencing input: naive CD8+ T cells from PBMCs. This chain connects TRBV7-2 to TRBJ2-3; D is unclear. DNA for the CDR3: TGTGCCAGCAGCCAAGGGACAGATACGCAGTATTTT. The encoded protein is CASSQGTDTQYF.